Given below is one TCR beta chain in context. This CDR3 is built from 16 residues. Trimming took off 4 bases at V and 0 bases at J, with 14 bases between the two ends. The germline CDR1 and CDR2 sequences are SGHRS and YFSETQ. The data originate from a study of cytomegalovirus exposure and HLA in healthy donors. 13 Jbeta primers and 60 Vbeta primers were used for the PCR. Data came from immunoSEQ multiplex PCR; TCRdb stores just in-frame clones and leaves some out. The profile shows more than 90,000 clones, roughly 78% of them singletons. Sequencing was done on a sample of PBMCs. The chain couples TRBV5-1 to TRBJ2-1; weak D call: TRBD2 (6 bases). This TCR was sampled from a woman in her sixties in good health and CMV-seronegative. The DNA of the CDR3 is TGCGCCAGCAGCGTTACTAGCCTGAGCTCCTACAATGAGCAGTTCTTC. It is translated as CASSVTSLSSYNEQFF.